The entry below gives a single TCR beta chain sequence along with its context. V lost 2 bases to trimming and J lost 4 bases, with 11 bases between them. The V gene's germline CDR1 is SGHVS and CDR2 FQNEAQ. The CDR3 contains 15 residues. This sample is part of a study of long-term antiretroviral therapy in people with HIV. Runs used v3.0 of the immunoSEQ assay and were done at survey level. Data came from immunoSEQ multiplex PCR; TCRdb stores just in-frame clones and leaves some out. The table records around 36,000 clones, about four fifths of them present only once. The chain carries TRBV7-8 and TRBJ2-2; maybe TRBD1 (5 bases). This TCR came from a man between 50 and 59 years old with HIV. The source was unsorted PBMCs, collected 3 years after starting antiretroviral therapy. CDR3 DNA sequence: TGTGCCAGCAGCTTAACAGACAGTCCCACCGGGGAGCTGTTTTTT. It codes for CASSLTDSPTGELFF.